This T cell receptor beta chain is drawn from a study of cytomegalovirus exposure and HLA in healthy donors. At the time of sampling, donors were nominally healthy, though unrecorded immune exposures were likely. This CDR3 is 16 amino acids long. Germline lookup yields CDR1 MNHEY and CDR2 SVGAGI. Trimming took 4 bases from V and 0 from J, leaving 16 bases between them. General study results and limits: CMV serostatus was the sole immune exposure information available. Within a later analysis, the majority of CMV-associated TCR beta chains appeared HLA-restricted. V segments that were indistinguishable, TRBV6-2 and TRBV6-3 among them, were omitted from analysis.

The PCR ran on 60 Vbeta and 13 Jbeta primers. The method was immunoSEQ multiplex PCR; TCRdb's version includes in-frame clones alone and lacks a portion of them. The table includes about 120,000 clones, 60% to 85% detected once. Remarks on this clone: No antigen is known for it.

Sample: PBMCs. This TCR came from a woman under 40 in good health and CMV-seropositive. This chain joins TRBV6-5 and TRBJ2-7; perhaps TRBD2 as D (6 bases). CDR3 amino acids: CASSSPGTGGSYEQYF. For the CDR3, the DNA is TGTGCCAGCAGTTCCCCGGGGACTGGGGGCTCCTACGAGCAGTACTTC.